A selection of T cell receptor beta chains follows, all from one sample in a study of patients and donors after allogeneic stem cell transplantation. From the RT-PCR reads, TCRdb called clonotypes with MiXCR, one entry per CDR3 protein. The sample carries some 880,000 distinct CDR3 sequences, around 17% recorded once. Source material: blood, either unsorted or a sorted T cell fraction (not recorded which). These receptors came from a human donor who was either an allogeneic HSCT recipient or a stem cell or donor lymphocyte infusion donor (not recorded which). It is not recorded whose cells these are; they may come from a transplant donor. Both conserved end residues are part of each CDR3. The order of the fields is clone size, J gene, V gene, D gene, CDR3 protein, CDR3 DNA. D genes are given only for firm matches. Size tells how often a clone was seen (once, few, many) or the class of an expanded clone, and some rows leave it out.

.	TRBJ2-1	TRBV27	.	CASRDLAASSYNEQFF	TGTGCCAGCCGGGATTTAGCGGCGAGCTCCTACAATGAGCAGTTCTTC
many	TRBJ2-7	TRBV12-3/TRBV12-4	.	CASSPRGRPYEQYF	TGTGCCAGCAGCCCGAGGGGCCGCCCTTACGAGCAGTACTTC
few	TRBJ1-1	TRBV18	.	CASSEDSWKAFF	TGTGCCAGCTCAGAAGACAGCTGGAAAGCTTTCTTT
few	TRBJ2-3	TRBV7-9	.	CASSLVGSLAWDTQYF	TGTGCCAGCAGCTTAGTAGGTAGCCTAGCATGGGATACGCAGTATTTT
.	TRBJ2-2	TRBV2	TRBD1	CASSPQGAFSGELFF	TGTGCCAGCAGTCCTCAGGGGGCCTTTTCCGGGGAGCTGTTTTTT
.	TRBJ2-1	TRBV12-3/TRBV12-4	TRBD2	CASTQIGAGPYNEQFF	TGTGCCAGCACCCAGATAGGAGCGGGGCCGTACAATGAGCAGTTCTTC
.	TRBJ2-7	TRBV7-8	TRBD2	CASRKRGGGLDEQYF	TGTGCCAGCAGGAAACGGGGGGGGGGCCTCGACGAGCAGTACTTC
many	TRBJ2-5	TRBV12-3/TRBV12-4	.	CASNHYDRPIETQYF	TGTGCCAGCAACCATTACGACAGGCCTATAGAGACCCAGTACTTC
few	TRBJ1-1	TRBV20-1	.	CSATRVTEAFF	TGCAGTGCTACAAGGGTTACTGAAGCTTTCTTT
few	TRBJ1-2	TRBV6-4	.	CASSDSGYGYTF	TGTGCCAGCAGTGACTCGGGCTATGGCTACACCTTC
few	TRBJ1-4	TRBV7-9	TRBD1	CASSLVGTDNEKLFF	TGTGCCAGCAGCTTAGTCGGGACAGATAATGAAAAACTGTTTTTT
.	TRBJ2-7	TRBV10-3	TRBD1	CAISDSDRNYEQYF	TGTGCCATCAGTGATTCGGACAGGAACTACGAGCAGTACTTC
.	TRBJ2-4	TRBV20-1	TRBD2	CSALEGLAGNGQYF	TGCAGTGCTCTCGAAGGACTAGCGGGAAACGGTCAGTACTTC
few	TRBJ1-1	TRBV20-1	.	CSARTDNMNTEAFF	TGCAGTGCTAGAACAGACAATATGAACACTGAAGCTTTCTTT
.	TRBJ2-3	TRBV7-7	.	CASSPLEPTDTQYF	TGTGCCAGCAGCCCACTAGAACCCACAGATACGCAGTATTTT
few	TRBJ1-5	TRBV2	.	CASTPKGGSNQPQHF	TGTGCCAGCACCCCGAAGGGGGGTAGCAATCAGCCCCAGCATTTT
few	TRBJ2-5	TRBV20-1	.	CSSGRPPGTQYF	TGCAGTTCCGGACGCCCCCCGGGGACCCAGTACTTC
few	TRBJ2-7	TRBV6-5	.	CASSFLYLPIYEQYF	TGTGCCAGCAGTTTCCTCTACCTGCCGATCTACGAGCAGTACTTC
.	TRBJ1-3	TRBV20-1	TRBD1	CSAREGQGGSGNTIYF	TGCAGTGCTAGAGAAGGCCAGGGGGGCTCTGGAAACACCATATATTTT
.	TRBJ2-1	TRBV6-2/TRBV6-3	TRBD2	CASTRSGGDPFF	TGTGCCAGCACGCGCAGCGGGGGGGATCCGTTCTTC
many	TRBJ2-7	TRBV20-1	TRBD1	CSARDWGSRDRGDYEQYF	TGCAGTGCTAGAGATTGGGGGAGCCGGGACAGGGGGGACTACGAGCAGTACTTC
few	TRBJ1-1	TRBV7-8	.	CASSLVDGVAAFF	TGTGCCAGCAGCTTAGTGGACGGGGTTGCGGCTTTCTTT
.	TRBJ2-7	TRBV11-1	.	CASRATTYEQYF	TGTGCCAGCCGGGCCACTACCTACGAGCAGTACTTC
.	TRBJ2-6	TRBV24-1	.	CATSDLNRPGANVLTF	TGTGCCACCAGTGATTTGAACAGGCCTGGGGCCAACGTCCTGACTTTC
.	TRBJ2-5	TRBV7-9	.	CASSLEARQTQYF	TGTGCCAGCAGCTTAGAGGCTAGGCAGACCCAGTACTTC
few	TRBJ1-1	TRBV2	TRBD1	CASRTDRAKGTEAFF	TGTGCCAGCAGGACGGACAGGGCGAAGGGCACTGAAGCTTTCTTT
few	TRBJ1-2	TRBV20-1	.	CSARVEGLRYGYTF	TGCAGTGCTAGAGTTGAGGGGCTGCGATATGGCTACACCTTC
.	TRBJ2-3	TRBV29-1	.	CSGTGRVGDTQYF	TGCAGCGGTACTGGCCGGGTGGGGGATACGCAGTATTTT
many	TRBJ2-1	TRBV24-1	TRBD2	CATSDFSAGGTYNEQFF	TGTGCCACCAGTGATTTTTCGGCGGGAGGCACCTACAATGAGCAGTTCTTC
.	TRBJ2-7	TRBV15	.	CATSREGGDYEQYF	TGTGCCACCAGCAGAGAGGGGGGTGACTACGAGCAGTACTTC
.	TRBJ1-1	TRBV6-4	.	CASRPQPGPGATEAFF	TGTGCCAGCCGACCACAACCGGGGCCAGGAGCCACTGAAGCTTTCTTT
.	TRBJ2-5	TRBV20-1	TRBD2	CSARGYSGGPTLETQYF	TGCAGTGCTAGAGGATACAGCGGGGGCCCCACCCTGGAGACCCAGTACTTC
few	TRBJ2-2	TRBV27	.	CASSVVGPTGELFF	TGTGCCAGCAGCGTCGTCGGGCCCACCGGGGAGCTGTTTTTT
.	TRBJ2-1	TRBV4-1	.	CASSLLGLQANEQFF	TGCGCCAGCAGCCTTTTGGGACTTCAAGCCAATGAGCAGTTCTTC
.	TRBJ2-7	TRBV4-1	TRBD1	CASSLRDSQYEQYF	TGCGCCAGCAGCCTCCGGGACAGCCAATACGAGCAGTACTTC
few	TRBJ2-3	TRBV20-1	TRBD2	CSARPTGLAGSDTQYF	TGCAGTGCTAGACCGACGGGACTAGCGGGATCAGATACGCAGTATTTT
few	TRBJ1-4	TRBV10-3	.	CAISDSRGTNEKLFF	TGTGCCATCAGTGACTCTCGGGGCACTAATGAAAAACTGTTTTTT
.	TRBJ2-3	TRBV20-1	.	CSARKTGTDTQYF	TGCAGTGCTAGAAAGACAGGAACAGATACGCAGTATTTT
few	TRBJ1-3	TRBV12-3/TRBV12-4	.	CASNGNPVSSGNTIYF	TGTGCCAGCAACGGCAACCCCGTTAGCTCTGGAAACACCATATATTTT
.	TRBJ2-5	TRBV7-2	.	CATRVGRLETQYF	TGTGCCACCCGGGTTGGAAGACTAGAGACCCAGTACTTC
.	TRBJ1-2	TRBV7-2	.	CASSLALWGGSYTF	TGTGCCAGCAGCTTAGCTCTTTGGGGTGGGAGCTACACCTTC
.	TRBJ1-1	TRBV5-5	.	CASSLGFENTEAFF	TGTGCCAGCAGCTTGGGTTTTGAGAACACTGAAGCTTTCTTT
.	TRBJ1-2	TRBV30	.	CAWTQGLVYGYTF	TGTGCCTGGACACAGGGATTAGTCTATGGCTACACCTTC
few	TRBJ2-1	TRBV24-1	.	CATSDPPEKNEQFF	TGTGCCACCAGTGATCCTCCCGAAAAGAATGAGCAGTTCTTC
.	TRBJ2-3	TRBV7-3	TRBD2	CASSLKGGGTDTQYF	TGTGCCAGCAGCCTTAAGGGAGGGGGCACAGATACGCAGTATTTT
few	TRBJ2-6	TRBV3-1	.	CASSPRRVSGANVLTF	TGTGCCAGCAGCCCACGACGGGTTTCTGGGGCCAACGTCCTGACTTTC
many	TRBJ1-2	TRBV7-9	TRBD1	CASSFPYRDRANYGYTF	TGTGCCAGCAGCTTTCCTTACCGGGACAGGGCAAACTATGGCTACACCTTC
many	TRBJ2-2	TRBV5-6	TRBD2	CASSFLGGSTGELFF	TGTGCCAGCAGCTTCCTGGGAGGGAGCACCGGGGAGCTGTTTTTT
few	TRBJ2-1	TRBV13	TRBD2	CASSLGPSGRNEQFF	TGTGCCAGCAGCTTAGGCCCTAGCGGGAGAAATGAGCAGTTCTTC
.	TRBJ1-1	TRBV24-1	TRBD1	CATSVAGTGPVGAFF	TGTGCCACCAGTGTTGCCGGGACAGGACCCGTTGGGGCTTTCTTT
few	TRBJ2-5	TRBV4-2	TRBD2	CASSQDRVLAGVETQYF	TGTGCCAGCAGCCAAGATCGCGTGCTAGCGGGAGTGGAGACCCAGTACTTC
few	TRBJ2-1	TRBV9	TRBD2	CASSVAAGNYNEQFF	TGTGCCAGCAGCGTAGCAGCGGGAAACTACAATGAGCAGTTCTTC
.	TRBJ2-1	TRBV24-1	.	CATSDFGGGWTGKGNEQFF	TGTGCCACCAGTGATTTCGGCGGGGGATGGACAGGGAAAGGAAATGAGCAGTTCTTC